This paragraph covers one TCR beta chain sequence. No antigen is known for it. These data originate in a study of identical twins. General study points: Models underpredicted monozygotic twin sharing of out-of-frame TCR alpha. Twin-shared out-of-frame alpha sequences were enriched for low generation probability.

Germline V gene lookup returns CDR1 LNHNV and CDR2 YYDKDF (reference sequence). The CDR3 contains 15 residues. J gave up 4 bases and V 6 bases, and 9 bases lay outside the gene matches. Unique molecular identifiers were present on the cDNA, and a universal primer site came from template switching. TCRdb re-analysed the 5' RACE reads in MiXCR, keeping a single row per CDR3 protein. Of approximately 530,000 distinct CDR3 sequences in the sample, around 20% are singletons; the top ten hold 0.48%. These sequences were also reported in another study, on yellow fever vaccine responses in identical twins.

The receptor comes from a woman under 30 in good health. V usage is TRBV15 and J usage is TRBJ1-5; TRBD1 aligns across 7 bases. Sequencing was done on a sample of CD4+ T cells sorted from blood. CDR3 residues: CATRARDRHNQPQHF. As DNA, the CDR3 is TGTGCCACCAGAGCCCGGGACAGACATAATCAGCCCCAGCATTTT. The whole variable domain, filled in from reference TRBV15 and TRBJ1-5, reads DAMVIQNPRYQVTQFGKPVTLSCSQTLNHNVMYWYQQKSSQAPKLLFHYYDKDFNNEADTPDNFQSRRPNTSFCFLDIRSPGLGDTAMYLCATRARDRHNQPQHFGDGTRLSIL.